This T cell receptor (beta chain) was identified in a study of T cell repertoires in cytomegalovirus infection. Study overall: Public TCR beta signature analysis indicated the presence of both CMV infection and matching HLA type.

Study conclusions and caveats: Identification of carriers of CMV plus the relevant HLA was performed using cumulative public TCR beta family frequency.

In the case of this clonotype: Its antigen is unidentified.

Germline-derived CDR1 and CDR2 are MNHGY and SAAAGT. The CDR3 contains 14 residues. V was cut by 5 bases and J by 5 bases, with 12 bases left in between. TCRdb used MiXCR to reprocess the reads, holding one entry per CDR3 protein. The sample yields roughly 700,000 distinct CDR3 sequences, about 33% seen once. V usage is TRBV6-8 and J usage is TRBJ2-2, with TRBD1 as a possible D gene (5 bases). The sample was cultured PBMCs, taken from culture after CMV antigen stimulation. This clonotype was obtained from a human donor in good health (CMV status not recorded). Some clones in this sample may be carry-over from other donors' samples. This CDR3 is CASSPDRATGELFF. The CDR3 coding sequence is TGTGCCAGCAGTCCCGACAGAGCAACCGGGGAGCTGTTTTTT.